Each of the 2 T cell receptor beta chains below was sequenced from the same sample in a study of regulatory dendritic cells for organ transplantation. Here immunoSEQ multiplex PCR was the method, and the copy in TCRdb shows in-frame clones only, minus some. The sample shows about 29,000 clones, over 60% of them seen only once. The source material was memory CD4+ T cells from blood. The sample's subset: CD45RO+ memory T cells. The receptors stem from a human donor in good health.

The rearrangement links TRBV6-1 to TRBJ2-2; TRBD1 is a possible D gene (5 bases). V lost 6 bases, J lost 0 bases, and 11 bases lay in between. This CDR3 is built from 15 residues. The V gene's germline CDR1 is MNHNS and CDR2 SASEGT. Here the CDR3 reads CASRGLGPNTGELFF. In DNA, the CDR3 is TGTGCCAGCAGGGGTTTGGGGCCGAACACCGGGGAGCTGTTTTTT.

The CDR3 here is CAWTRGLSYEQYF. In DNA, the CDR3 is TGTGCCTGGACCAGGGGGTTATCCTACGAGCAGTACTTC. V usage is TRBV30 and J usage is TRBJ2-7, with 7 positions matching TRBD1. The CDR3 has 13 residues. Trimming at V came to 4 bases and at J to 1 base, leaving 4 bases not matched to a gene. Per the germline V gene, CDR1 is GTSNPN and CDR2 is SVGIG (reference sequence).